A selection of T cell receptor beta chains follows, all from one sample in a study of early T cells in non-severe SARS-CoV-2 infection. TCRdb fed the 5' RACE reads into MiXCR, producing one record per CDR3 protein. The sample has more than 20,000 distinct CDR3 sequences, 3.5% to 5% seen once. Sample: whole blood. These receptors all come from an adult who was a healthcare worker with PCR-confirmed SARS-CoV-2 infection or an uninfected control (not recorded which). The CDR3 runs from the conserved cysteine through the conserved F or W. D genes are given only for firm matches. Clone size is not always given. Where it is, it says once, few, many or a class for expanded clones.

D	V	J	size	CDR3	DNA
TRBD1	TRBV12-3/TRBV12-4	TRBJ2-3	many	CASSLGTGKTDTQYF	TGTGCCAGCAGTTTGGGGACAGGGAAGACAGATACGCAGTATTTT
TRBD2	TRBV28	TRBJ2-1	many	CASSSYSWTSGESSYNEQFF	TGTGCCAGCAGTTCCTACTCTTGGACTAGCGGGGAGAGCTCCTACAATGAGCAGTTCTTC
.	TRBV7-8	TRBJ1-1	medium-sized	CASSSMNTEAFF	TGTGCCAGCAGCTCTATGAACACTGAAGCTTTCTTT
.	TRBV14	TRBJ1-3	many	CASSQDGGSGNTIYF	TGTGCCAGCAGCCAAGACGGAGGATCTGGAAACACCATATATTTT
.	TRBV7-9	TRBJ2-1	many	CASTHTAVYNEQFF	TGTGCCAGCACCCATACTGCCGTCTACAATGAGCAGTTCTTC
.	TRBV9	TRBJ1-1	many	CASSPMGANTEAFF	TGTGCCAGCAGCCCCATGGGGGCGAACACTGAAGCTTTCTTT
TRBD1	TRBV20-1	TRBJ1-4	many	CSAKDRGRGITNEKLFF	TGCAGTGCCAAGGACAGGGGGCGGGGTATAACTAATGAAAAACTGTTTTTT
TRBD2	TRBV4-2	TRBJ2-3	few	CASSQDFSGGADTQYF	TGTGCCAGCAGCCAAGATTTTAGCGGGGGGGCCGATACGCAGTATTTT
TRBD1	TRBV20-1	TRBJ2-1	many	CSAREVTGTGNEQFF	TGCAGTGCTAGAGAGGTGACAGGGACAGGAAATGAGCAGTTCTTC
.	TRBV12-3/TRBV12-4	TRBJ2-7	many	CARWVAGPKSYEQYF	TGTGCAAGGTGGGTTGCCGGGCCTAAATCCTACGAGCAGTACTTC
TRBD1	TRBV28	TRBJ2-3	many	CATLDRGFTDTQYF	TGTGCCACCTTGGACAGGGGATTCACAGATACGCAGTATTTT
.	TRBV7-9	TRBJ2-1	many	CASSLIRGGTSYNEQFF	TGTGCCAGCAGCTTAATAAGGGGGGGGACCTCCTACAATGAGCAGTTCTTC
.	TRBV27	TRBJ2-4	many	CASSKQALAKNIQYF	TGTGCCAGCAGCAAACAGGCTCTAGCCAAAAACATTCAGTACTTC
.	TRBV5-4	TRBJ1-2	many	CASSGEVNYGYTF	TGTGCCAGCAGCGGGGAGGTTAACTATGGCTACACCTTC
.	TRBV5-5	TRBJ2-1	many	CASSLGLGLNNEQFF	TGTGCCAGCAGCTTGGGCTTGGGTCTAAACAATGAGCAGTTCTTC
.	TRBV18	TRBJ1-1	few	CASSPEGRTEAFF	TGTGCCAGCTCACCAGAGGGGCGGACTGAAGCTTTCTTT
TRBD1	TRBV10-3	TRBJ2-7	many	CATIPGTGVDGARYEQYF	TGTGCCACGATTCCCGGGACAGGTGTGGACGGGGCGCGCTACGAGCAGTACTTC
.	TRBV4-1	TRBJ1-2	many	CASSQDPTANYGYTF	TGCGCCAGCAGCCAAGACCCGACAGCTAACTATGGCTACACCTTC
.	TRBV25-1	TRBJ2-3	few	CASSETDTQYF	TGTGCCAGCAGTGAAACAGATACGCAGTATTTT
TRBD1	TRBV5-5	TRBJ2-7	many	CASSLELWIRGQGTEQYF	TGTGCCAGCAGCTTGGAGTTATGGATCCGGGGACAGGGAACCGAGCAGTACTTC
.	TRBV6-5	TRBJ2-7	once	CASSYSMTAYEQYF	TGCGCCAGCAGTTACTCGATGACAGCCTACGAGCAGTACTTC
.	TRBV27	TRBJ1-5	few	CASSPGVDNQPQHF	TGTGCCAGCAGCCCAGGGGTAGACAATCAGCCCCAGCATTTT
.	TRBV7-9	TRBJ1-1	few	CASSSGAVGTEAFF	TGTGCCAGCAGCTCAGGGGCCGTCGGCACTGAAGCTTTCTTT
.	TRBV7-2	TRBJ2-7	many	CASSLSGSFSEQYF	TGTGCCAGCAGCTTAAGCGGATCCTTCTCCGAGCAGTACTTC
.	TRBV20-1	TRBJ1-6	many	CSARTGTRNNSPLHF	TGCAGTGCTAGAACAGGGACGAGGAATAATTCACCCCTCCACTTT
.	TRBV20-1	TRBJ1-6	.	CSASPPRTGSPLHF	TGCAGTGCTTCCCCTCCGCGCACCGGATCACCCCTCCACTTT